This entry is about one T cell receptor (beta chain). Both 60 Vbeta primers and 13 Jbeta primers went into the PCR. TCRdb's table, derived via immunoSEQ multiplex PCR, lists solely in-frame clones and lacks some. Of around 98,000 clones in the sample, approximately 70% were seen once. The sample belongs to a study of cytomegalovirus exposure and HLA in healthy donors. The source material was PBMCs. This clonotype originated in a man aged 50 to 59 in good health and CMV-seronegative.

In nucleotides, the CDR3 is TGTGCCAGCAGCGTAGGATTTGGGGCGTCTAGCGGGAAGACCTACAATGAGCAGTTCTTC. Protein product: CASSVGFGASSGKTYNEQFF. V usage is TRBV9 and J usage is TRBJ2-1; TRBD2 agrees at 9 bases. This CDR3 contains 20 residues. Trimming removed 0 bases from V and 2 bases from J; junction bases left unmatched: 15. Germline V lookup: CDR1 SGDLS, CDR2 YYNGEE.